This T cell receptor beta chain came from a study of early T cells in non-severe SARS-CoV-2 infection. Study at large: It was bulk RNA from unsorted whole blood that was sequenced, and the chains were unpaired. Study-wide points: VDJdb-based annotation leaned toward anti-spike CD8 responses and missed private and CD4 specificities.

This clonotype was counted only a few times. Its antigen is unidentified. Molecules of cDNA were individually given unique molecular identifiers that were attached to them. TCRdb reprocessed the 5' RACE reads with MiXCR, giving one entry per CDR3 protein. The profile shows 68,000 or so distinct CDR3 sequences, 13% of them singletons. The germline CDR1 and CDR2 sequences are SGHAT and FQNNGV. This CDR3 has 17 amino acids. The V and J ends lost 4 bases and 2 bases respectively, with 21 bases between them. The sequence was obtained from an adult who was a healthcare worker with PCR-confirmed SARS-CoV-2 infection or an uninfected control (not recorded which). Sequencing was done on a sample of whole blood. This chain joins TRBV11-2 and TRBJ2-7, with D perhaps matching TRBD1 (5 bases). The CDR3 loop is CASSWAASGLGAYEQYF. CDR3 sequence (DNA): TGTGCCAGCAGCTGGGCGGCGAGTGGGCTAGGGGCCTACGAGCAGTACTTC. Supplemented by reference TRBV11-2 and TRBJ2-7, the full variable domain reads EAGVAQSPRYKIIEKRQSVAFWCNPISGHATLYWYQQILGQGPKLLIQFQNNGVVDDSQLPKDRFSAERLKGVDSTLKIQPAKLEDSAVYLCASSWAASGLGAYEQYFGPGTRLTVT.